These 32 T cell receptor beta chains originate from one sample sequenced in a study of T cell changes during pregnancy in multiple sclerosis. Data came from immunoSEQ multiplex PCR; TCRdb stores just in-frame clones and leaves some out. The sample includes about 26,000 clones, about 88% of them seen just once. The source material was CD8+ T cells from peripheral blood mononuclear cells, sampled in the second trimester of pregnancy. All receptors come from a female donor with multiple sclerosis, enrolled in a pregnancy study.

In this sample, this clone turned up once. The genes are TRBV19 and TRBJ2-7; 7 bases align to TRBD1. Germline V gives CDR1 LNHDA, CDR2 SQIVND (reference sequence). With V trimmed by 4 bases and J by 7 bases, 7 bases remained unmatched. This CDR3 has 13 residues. The CDR3 nucleotides are TGTGCCAGTAGTACCAACTCGGACAGGGAGCAGTACTTC. It translates to CASSTNSDREQYF.

V usage is TRBV7-8 and J usage is TRBJ2-5, with D uncertain. The end of the DNA is better explained by TRBJ2-7, so the J call may be wrong. The CDR3 extends over 10 amino acids. Germline CDR1 reads SGHVS; CDR2 reads FQNEAQ. Here the CDR3 reads CASAVNEQYF. The CDR3, as DNA: TGTGCCAGCGCCGTTAACGAGCAGTACTTC.

This clone was observed once. The chain links TRBV4-1 to TRBJ2-3, with D uncertain. This CDR3 spans 15 amino acids. The V and J ends lost 4 bases and 2 bases respectively, with 13 bases between them. Germline V gene sequence: CDR1 MGHRA, CDR2 YSYEKL. Here the CDR3 DNA reads TGCGCCAGCAGCCCTATCGCACAGACCACAGATACGCAGTATTTT. This translates into CASSPIAQTTDTQYF.

The chain carries TRBV9 and TRBJ1-2, with 10 bases identical to TRBD1. Germline V gene sequence: CDR1 SGDLS, CDR2 YYNGEE. This CDR3 has 18 residues. V lost 0 bases to trimming and J lost 4 bases; unmatched junction nucleotides: 12. As DNA, the CDR3 is TGTGCCAGCAGCGTAGGCCTCGGGGGACAGGGGCCCGCCTATGGCTACACCTTC. This sequence encodes CASSVGLGGQGPAYGYTF.

This chain uses TRBV27 with TRBJ2-5; D is perhaps TRBD2 (5 bases). V was pared by 5 bases and J by 3 bases, with 25 bases between. The length of the CDR3 is 18 residues. Per the germline V gene, CDR1 is MNHEY and CDR2 is SMNVEV (reference sequence). CDR3 sequence (DNA): TGTGCCAGCAGTCCCCGGGGTAGGGCCGGGGTAAAGAAAGAGACCCAGTACTTC. Encoded protein: CASSPRGRAGVKKETQYF.

This chain links TRBV15 with TRBJ2-1, with 7 bases aligning to TRBD2. CDR1 and CDR2 from the germline V gene are LNHNV and YYDKDF (reference sequence). J gave up 1 base and V 0 bases, and 12 bases lay outside the gene matches. The CDR3 loop spans 19 amino acids. The CDR3 sequence is CATSRDVAREILSYNEQFF. The CDR3 bases are TGTGCCACCAGCAGAGATGTGGCGCGGGAGATTCTTTCCTACAATGAGCAGTTCTTC.

The V call is TRBV9, the J call TRBJ2-1; no firm D call. CDR3 length: 15 amino acids. V was trimmed by 3 bases and J by 6 bases, leaving 16 bases between them. Germline CDR1 and CDR2: SGDLS and YYNGEE. The CDR3 reads CASSDSLRLGNEQFF. CDR3 DNA sequence: TGTGCCAGCAGCGACTCCCTAAGACTGGGCAATGAGCAGTTCTTC.

The chain joins TRBV7-6 to TRBJ2-1; possibly TRBD2 for D (6 bases). V lost 3 bases, J lost 6 bases, and 18 bases lay in between. CDR1 is SGHVS and CDR2 is FNYEAQ in the germline V gene. This CDR3 comprises 16 residues. CDR3 sequence: CASSFLRDSPANEQFF. The CDR3 bases are TGTGCCAGCAGCTTTTTGCGGGACTCCCCAGCCAATGAGCAGTTCTTC.

J is TRBJ2-3 and V is TRBV20-1; perhaps TRBD2 as D (6 bases). V was shortened by 7 bases and J by 6 bases, with 8 bases between the two germline ends. The CDR3 spans 10 residues. The germline CDR1 and CDR2 sequences are DFQATT and SNEGSKA (reference sequence). Here the CDR3 DNA reads TGCAGTGGGGGGAGGGATACGCAGTATTTT. It encodes CSGGRDTQYF.

The V gene is TRBV4-2, the J gene TRBJ2-1, with 10 bases matching TRBD2. Per the germline V gene, CDR1 is LGHNA and CDR2 is YNFKEQ. The CDR3 extends over 17 amino acids. Trimming removed 3 bases from V and 7 bases from J; junction bases left unmatched: 12. The CDR3: CASSHSAGPSGSNEQFF. The CDR3 DNA reads TGTGCCAGCAGCCACTCCGCTGGGCCTAGCGGGAGTAATGAGCAGTTCTTC.

This clone was found once. The genes are TRBV5-8 and TRBJ1-1, with 7 bases fitting TRBD1. The CDR3 runs to 12 residues. The V gene's germline CDR1 is SGHTS and CDR2 YDEGEE. V lost 3 bases and J lost 6; bases outside the gene matches: 2. CDR3 protein: CASSWTGAEAFF. CDR3 nucleotide sequence: TGTGCCAGCAGCTGGACAGGAGCTGAAGCTTTCTTT.

This chain connects TRBV29-1 to TRBJ2-3, with D possibly being TRBD2 (6 bases). V was clipped by 3 bases and J by 3 bases, with 16 bases between them. Per the germline V gene, CDR1 is SQVTM and CDR2 is ANQGSEA. The length of the CDR3 is 15 residues. CDR3 amino acids: CSVDGRGTDTDTQYF. The CDR3 DNA follows: TGCAGCGTTGATGGTCGGGGGACTGATACAGATACGCAGTATTTT.

This clone was picked up one time. The rearrangement links TRBV9 to TRBJ2-4, with a tentative D call TRBD1 (5 bases). Trimming removed 7 bases from V and 8 bases from J, with 10 bases in between. The germline gives CDR1 SGDLS, CDR2 YYNGEE. This CDR3 contains 11 residues. The CDR3 nucleotides are TGTGCCAGCCAGGGCTCGGACATTCAGTACTTC. This sequence encodes CASQGSDIQYF.

V and J are TRBV2 and TRBJ2-2; the D is unclear. The CDR3 is made up of 14 amino acids. CDR1 is SNHLY and CDR2 is FYNNEI in the germline V gene. V lost 3 bases, J lost 4 bases, and 9 bases lay in between. CDR3 sequence reads: CASSDLATTGELFF. CDR3 coding DNA: TGTGCCAGCAGTGATCTGGCCACCACCGGGGAGCTGTTTTTT.

In nucleotides, the CDR3 is TGTGCCAGCAGCTTAGTAGAACTAGCGCCAGCCTACGAGCAGTACTTC. Translated, it gives CASSLVELAPAYEQYF. The chain is built from TRBV11-2 and TRBJ2-7; 7 positions match TRBD2. The CDR3 contains 16 residues. The germline CDR1 and CDR2 sequences are SGHAT and FQNNGV. J gave up 2 bases and V 1 base, and 8 bases lay outside the gene matches.

The V call is TRBV5-4, the J call TRBJ2-7; the D is unclear. Germline V gene lookup returns CDR1 SGHNT and CDR2 YYREEE (reference sequence). This CDR3 spans 13 amino acids. V was trimmed by 0 bases and J by 0 bases, leaving 4 bases between them. The CDR3, as DNA: TGTGCCAGCAGCTTGGCGGGCTCCTACGAGCAGTACTTC. This gives the protein CASSLAGSYEQYF.

The V call is TRBV2, the J call TRBJ1-4, with D possibly being TRBD1 (5 bases). The CDR3 length is 17 residues. V was clipped by 6 bases and J by 2 bases, with 19 bases between them. CDR1 is SNHLY and CDR2 is FYNNEI in the germline V gene. This CDR3 is CASSADPGKTTNEKLFF. The CDR3 nucleotides read TGTGCCAGCAGCGCAGACCCAGGGAAGACGACTAATGAAAAACTGTTTTTT.

The rearrangement joins TRBV28 to TRBJ2-7, with 10 nucleotides matching TRBD2. The V gene end was trimmed by 6 bases and the J gene end by 4 bases; junction bases not matched to a gene: 12. The CDR3 has 16 residues. The germline gives CDR1 MDHEN, CDR2 SYDVKM. CDR3 nucleotides: TGTGCCAGCAGCCCCCTCCCGCTAGCGGGAGTATACGAGCAGTACTTC. As protein: CASSPLPLAGVYEQYF.

The sample holds a few counts of this clone. This chain joins TRBV15 and TRBJ2-7; the match to TRBD2 covers 10 bases. This CDR3 comprises 16 residues. J gave up 1 base and V 1 base, and 4 bases lay outside the gene matches. Per germline, CDR1 LNHNV and CDR2 YYDKDF (reference sequence). The CDR3 loop reads CATSRAPLAGSYEQYF. DNA for the CDR3: TGTGCCACCAGCAGAGCCCCACTAGCGGGGTCCTACGAGCAGTACTTC.

This clone has a single count. This chain uses TRBV7-9 with TRBJ2-3; TRBD2 might be the D (6 bases). Trimming shortened V by 6 bases and J by 6 bases, and 22 bases separated the two germline ends. The CDR3 totals 16 residues. Germline assignment: CDR1 SEHNR and CDR2 FQNEAQ (reference sequence). CDR3 in amino acids: CASSPSESNSGDTQYF. Written as DNA, the CDR3 is TGTGCCAGCAGTCCTAGCGAGAGCAACTCAGGTGATACGCAGTATTTT.

This chain joins TRBV14 and TRBJ1-1; 7 nucleotides align to TRBD1. Germline assignment: CDR1 SGHDN and CDR2 FVKESK. The CDR3 spans 18 residues. J lost 1 base, V lost 3 bases, and 14 bases had no gene match. CDR3: CASSHHRGLGTANTEAFF. As DNA, the CDR3 is TGTGCCAGCAGCCACCACAGGGGCTTGGGGACAGCGAACACTGAAGCTTTCTTT.

The chain carries TRBV29-1 and TRBJ2-1; tentative D call: TRBD2 (5 bases). This CDR3 has 12 amino acids. Germline V lookup: CDR1 SQVTM, CDR2 ANQGSEA. V was trimmed by 8 bases and J by 5 bases, leaving 13 bases between them. In DNA, the CDR3 is TGCAGCCCTCGGGTGAGGGACAATGAGCAGTTCTTC. This sequence encodes CSPRVRDNEQFF.

V gene TRBV4-3 combines with J gene TRBJ2-7; TRBD2 matches at 13 bases. The CDR3 is 16 residues long. CDR1 and CDR2 from the germline V gene are LGHNA and YSLEER. With 1 base clipped from V and 6 bases from J, the junction kept 6 bases outside the gene matches. CDR3 sequence reads: CASSQAQTSGRREQYF. CDR3 DNA: TGCGCCAGCAGCCAAGCCCAGACTAGCGGGAGGCGCGAGCAGTACTTC.

The chain carries TRBV4-1 and TRBJ2-2; 7 bases fit TRBD2. Per germline, CDR1 MGHRA and CDR2 YSYEKL. The CDR3 has 15 residues. Trimming took 3 bases from V and 0 from J; bases not matched to a gene: 1. CDR3 residues: CASSQGGANTGELFF. The CDR3 nucleotides read TGCGCCAGCAGCCAGGGGGGGGCGAACACCGGGGAGCTGTTTTTT.

The J gene is TRBJ1-1, the V gene TRBV7-2; maybe TRBD1 (6 bases). This CDR3 contains 15 residues. Germline V gives CDR1 SGHTA, CDR2 FQGNSA. With 2 bases removed from V and 5 bases from J, the gap between germline ends came to 15 bases. The CDR3 is CASSLLWGRKTEAFF. CDR3 coding DNA: TGTGCCAGCAGCTTACTTTGGGGGCGGAAGACTGAAGCTTTCTTT. The full variable domain, with the rest looked up from reference TRBV7-2 and TRBJ1-1, is GAGVSQSPSNKVTEKGKDVELRCDPISGHTALYWYRQSLGQGLEFLIYFQGNSAPDKSGLPSDRFSAERTGGSVSTLTIQRTQQEDSAVYLCASSLLWGRKTEAFFGQGTRLTVV.

The V call is TRBV10-3, the J call TRBJ2-1, with D possibly TRBD1 on 5 matching bases. The CDR3 is 15 amino acids. Trimming pared 2 bases from V and 0 bases from J, leaving 8 bases between. Germline V CDR1 and CDR2: ENHRY, SYGVKD. CDR3 residues: CAISETGDSYNEQFF. The CDR3 DNA reads TGTGCCATCAGTGAGACAGGTGACTCCTACAATGAGCAGTTCTTC.

V gene TRBV9 combines with J gene TRBJ2-1; TRBD1 aligns across 11 bases. This CDR3 spans 16 amino acids. V was clipped by 4 bases and J by 2 bases; unmatched bases: 5. The germline V gene has CDR1 SGDLS and CDR2 YYNGEE. The CDR3: CASSPEGQGAYNEQFF. The CDR3 DNA follows: TGTGCCAGCAGCCCCGAGGGACAGGGGGCCTACAATGAGCAGTTCTTC.

The chain employs TRBV7-6 and TRBJ2-7, with 7 bases fitting TRBD1. The germline V gene has CDR1 SGHVS and CDR2 FNYEAQ. Trimming took 5 bases from V and 7 from J; bases not matched to a gene: 2. CDR3 size: 11 residues. The CDR3 sequence is CASSGGQEQYF. The CDR3 DNA follows: TGTGCCAGCAGCGGGGGACAGGAGCAGTACTTC.

The J gene is TRBJ2-7, the V gene TRBV11-2, with 7 nucleotides matching TRBD1. The V segment lost 5 bases and the J segment 1 base; nucleotides outside the gene matches: 5. The germline gives CDR1 SGHAT, CDR2 FQNNGV. The CDR3 contains 14 residues. The CDR3 spells CASSPRDSSYEQYF. Here the CDR3 DNA reads TGTGCCAGCAGCCCCCGGGACAGTTCCTACGAGCAGTACTTC.

The V and J genes are TRBV10-3 and TRBJ2-1; D is perhaps TRBD2 (6 bases). The germline V gene has CDR1 ENHRY and CDR2 SYGVKD. V was clipped by 0 bases and J by 5 bases, with 14 bases between them. There are 16 residues in the CDR3. The CDR3 DNA reads TGTGCCATCAGTGAGTCAGGAAGCGGGCTGAACAATGAGCAGTTCTTC. Encoded protein: CAISESGSGLNNEQFF.

This chain uses TRBV28 with TRBJ2-5, with TRBD1 identical over 8 bases. This CDR3 contains 15 residues. V lost 3 bases to trimming and J lost 4 bases; unmatched junction nucleotides: 7. Per germline, CDR1 MDHEN and CDR2 SYDVKM. The CDR3 DNA reads TGTGCCAGCAGTTTTCTCAGGGGGCAGGCAGAGACCCAGTACTTC. Protein: CASSFLRGQAETQYF.

The rearrangement joins TRBV28 to TRBJ1-5; no clear D. Germline CDR1 is MDHEN and CDR2 is SYDVKM. V lost 8 bases, J lost 4 bases, and 18 bases lay in between. The CDR3 length is 15 residues. CDR3 amino acids: CASGRDGQPNQPQHF. Written as DNA, the CDR3 is TGTGCCAGCGGCCGGGATGGGCAGCCTAATCAGCCCCAGCATTTT.